This T cell receptor (beta chain) was documented in a study of blood T cell repertoires in COVID-19. Study at large: Sites in the United States, Italy and Spain provided acute and convalescent COVID-19 samples. PBMCs, B-cell-depleted T cells, or T cells provided the cDNA or gDNA that made up the material.

Per the study methods: Using reference gene primer amplification, nucleated cell counts were estimated. Repertoires were generated with immunoSEQ multiplex PCR, while TCRdb's copy carries only in-frame clones and drops some. The DNA was the basis for D and trimming; V, J and clone size are from that table. The data show about 120,000 clones, 65% to 90% seen once. The sequenced sample was peripheral blood. The receptor was isolated from a man at least 80 years old with active or convalescent COVID-19.

The CDR3: CASSQREKRELFF. CDR3 nucleotides: TGTGCCAGCAGCCAGCGGGAGAAAAGGGAGCTGTTTTTT. This chain joins TRBV7-2 and TRBJ2-2, with 8 bases matching TRBD2. The germline CDR1 and CDR2 sequences are SGHTA and FQGNSA. Losses at the gene ends were 5 bases for V and 9 bases for J; bases not matched to a gene: 5. The CDR3 totals 13 residues.